The 25 T cell receptor beta chains below all came from one sample that was sequenced in a study of T cell responses to AZD1222 COVID-19 vaccine. This table comes from immunoSEQ multiplex PCR, and its TCRdb copy is limited to in-frame clones, with some not included. The sample yields 95,000 to 150,000 clones, under 85% seen once. This material consisted of peripheral blood, taken on day 0 of AZD1222 vaccination. The receptor source for this set is an adult in good health.

This chain links TRBV14 with TRBJ1-4; 8 bases are a match to TRBD1. CDR3 size: 14 residues. Looked up from germline, CDR1 is SGHDN and CDR2 is FVKESK. The V and J ends lost 4 bases and 7 bases, in that order; junction bases with no gene match: 5. The DNA of the CDR3 is TGTGCCAGCAGCCTCCAGGGGGCTGGTGAAAAACTGTTTTTT. Residues: CASSLQGAGEKLFF.

CDR3 protein: CATPGVVGNTIYF. CDR3 coding DNA: TGTGCCACCCCCGGGGTCGTCGGAAACACCATATATTTT. The chain uses TRBV2 and TRBJ1-3; no reliable D call. V dropped 10 bases and J dropped 4 bases, with 14 bases sitting between them. CDR1 and CDR2 from the germline V gene are SNHLY and FYNNEI. The CDR3 spans 13 residues.

The J gene is TRBJ1-5, the V gene TRBV4-1, with D tentatively TRBD1 (5 bases). Germline CDR1 MGHRA, CDR2 YSYEKL. The CDR3 extends over 16 amino acids. V was trimmed by 3 bases and J by 1 base, leaving 13 bases between them. CDR3 sequence: CASSHSQGLSNQPQHF. The DNA for the CDR3 is TGCGCCAGCAGCCATAGCCAGGGACTGAGCAATCAGCCCCAGCATTTT.

The chain links TRBV5-6 to TRBJ1-4, with D possibly matching TRBD1 (6 bases). The CDR3 consists of 18 residues. V shed 1 base and J shed 0 bases, with 16 bases lying between them. The germline gives CDR1 SGHDT, CDR2 YYEEEE. CDR3 sequence reads: CASSLKIAGAATNEKLFF. Written as DNA, the CDR3 is TGTGCCAGCAGCTTGAAAATCGCAGGGGCTGCAACTAATGAAAAACTGTTTTTT.

This clone turned up a few times. This chain joins TRBV6-5 and TRBJ1-1; TRBD1 matches at 9 bases. Per the germline V gene, CDR1 is MNHEY and CDR2 is SVGAGI. CDR3 length: 16 amino acids. V shed 2 bases, J shed 5 bases, and the junction held 9 bases outside the gene matches. The CDR3 DNA is TGTGCCAGCAGTTACACCCTACAGGGGGCGAGGACTGAAGCTTTCTTT. Translating it yields CASSYTLQGARTEAFF.

V gene TRBV6-2 or TRBV6-3 combines with J gene TRBJ1-6; D unclear. The length of the CDR3 is 13 residues. Per the germline V gene, CDR1 is MNHEY and CDR2 is SVGEGT. V lost 2 bases to trimming and J lost 9 bases, with 8 bases between them. The DNA for the CDR3 is TGTGCCAGCAGTTACGCGATGGGTTCACCCCTCCACTTT. The encoded protein is CASSYAMGSPLHF.

The chain links TRBV7-2 to TRBJ2-7, with D perhaps TRBD1 (6 bases). Germline loops: CDR1 SGHTA, CDR2 FQGNSA. V was pared by 6 bases and J by 1 base, with 16 bases between. This CDR3 is built from 15 residues. CDR3: CASRKGVSASYEQYF. Written as DNA, the CDR3 is TGTGCCAGCAGGAAGGGGGTGAGTGCTTCCTACGAGCAGTACTTC.

J is TRBJ1-1 and V is TRBV7-6, with TRBD1 as a possible D gene (5 bases). CDR1 is SGHVS and CDR2 is FNYEAQ in the germline V gene. The CDR3 loop spans 13 amino acids. The V and J ends lost 3 bases and 5 bases respectively, with 10 bases between them. The CDR3 region has the DNA TGTGCCAGCAGCTTGGCGCAGGGTACTGAAGCTTTCTTT. Translated: CASSLAQGTEAFF. The complete variable domain, with remaining parts taken from reference TRBV7-6 and TRBJ1-1, reads GAGVSQSPRYKVTKRGQDVALRCDPISGHVSLYWYRQALGQGPEFLTYFNYEAQQDKSGLPNDRFSAERPEGSISTLTIQRTEQRDSAMYRCASSLAQGTEAFFGQGTRLTVV.

The chain couples TRBV30 to TRBJ1-2; possibly TRBD1 for D (5 bases). The V gene's germline CDR1 is GTSNPN and CDR2 SVGIG (reference sequence). This CDR3 contains 12 residues. V was clipped by 7 bases and J by 6 bases, with 15 bases between them. The CDR3 DNA reads as TGTGCCTCGAGAGGAGGGGCCCATGGCTACACCTTC. Translation: CASRGGAHGYTF.

The genes are TRBV6-1 and TRBJ1-5; no reliable D call. This CDR3 has 19 residues. Trimming took 0 bases from V and 3 from J, leaving 21 bases between them. Germline V gene lookup returns CDR1 MNHNS and CDR2 SASEGT. CDR3 region: CASSEAGFSASGFNQPQHF. The CDR3 DNA sequence: TGTGCCAGCAGTGAAGCCGGGTTTTCTGCATCGGGGTTCAATCAGCCCCAGCATTTT.

The chain carries TRBV11-2 and TRBJ1-1; D is uncertain. The CDR3 extends over 14 amino acids. Trimming cost V 1 base and J 11 bases, with 17 bases left between them. Germline CDR1 and CDR2: SGHAT and FQNNGV. The CDR3 DNA follows: TGTGCCAGCAGCTTAGGAGGATCGGCAGTAGAGGCTTTCTTT. It yields the protein CASSLGGSAVEAFF.

V gene TRBV5-6 combines with J gene TRBJ2-3; tentatively, D is TRBD1 or TRBD2 (5 bases each). V shed 3 bases and J shed 6 bases, with 14 bases lying between them. The germline V gene encodes CDR1 SGHDT and CDR2 YYEEEE. The CDR3 has 14 amino acids. Written as DNA, the CDR3 is TGTGCCAGCAGCTCCCCAGCCGGGGCTGATACGCAGTATTTT. This encodes CASSSPAGADTQYF.

This chain uses TRBV7-2 with TRBJ1-1; the D is unclear. V was shortened by 0 bases and J by 4 bases, with 12 bases between the two germline ends. The V gene's germline CDR1 is SGHTA and CDR2 FQGNSA. The CDR3 consists of 15 residues. CDR3 residues: CASSLAFLTGTEAFF. CDR3 in DNA: TGTGCCAGCAGCTTAGCGTTTTTAACGGGCACTGAAGCTTTCTTT.

The gene calls are TRBV6-2 or TRBV6-3 and TRBJ2-7; 7 bases fit TRBD2. Germline-derived CDR1 and CDR2 are MNHEY and SVGEGT. The CDR3 spans 14 residues. After removal of 4 bases from V and 3 bases from J, the junction contained 6 bases not matched to a gene. The CDR3 loop reads CASSSRTRRYEQYF. The CDR3, as DNA: TGTGCCAGCAGTTCCAGGACTAGGCGCTACGAGCAGTACTTC.

The chain couples TRBV5-6 to TRBJ2-7, with 7 bases matching TRBD1. The CDR3 is 14 amino acids. Germline assignment: CDR1 SGHDT and CDR2 YYEEEE. Trimming took 2 bases from V and 2 from J; bases not matched to a gene: 4. The CDR3: CASSLPGQPYEQYF. In DNA form, the CDR3 reads TGTGCCAGCAGCTTACCGGGACAGCCCTACGAGCAGTACTTC. Variable domain in full (rest from reference TRBV5-6 and TRBJ2-7): DAGVTQSPTHLIKTRGQQVTLRCSPKSGHDTVSWYQQALGQGPQFIFQYYEEEERQRGNFPDRFSGHQFPNYSSELNVNALLLGDSALYLCASSLPGQPYEQYFGPGTRLTVT.

This clone has more than one count but fewer than ten. V gene TRBV6-5 combines with J gene TRBJ2-5, with a tentative D call TRBD1 (6 bases). V shed 5 bases and J shed 1 base, with 14 bases lying between them. The CDR3 is 15 residues long. Germline values: CDR1 MNHEY, CDR2 SVGAGI. CDR3 coding DNA: TGTGCCAGCAGTAAGCAGAGACAGGTCCAAGAGACCCAGTACTTC. Translating it yields CASSKQRQVQETQYF.

The rearrangement uses TRBV5-6 and TRBJ1-1; D is unclear. CDR3 size: 12 residues. CDR1 is SGHDT, CDR2 YYEEEE, per germline. The V gene lost 4 bases and the J gene lost 5 bases, with 9 bases spanning the gap. CDR3 sequence: CASSPRGTEAFF. In DNA, the CDR3 is TGTGCCAGCAGCCCTAGAGGTACTGAAGCTTTCTTT.

This clone appeared a single time. The V and J genes are TRBV7-2 and TRBJ1-1; a weak D match, TRBD1 (5 bases). The V end was cut by 5 bases, the J end by 10 bases, with 23 bases between. The CDR3 sequence is 15 residues long. CDR1 is SGHTA, CDR2 FQGNSA, per germline. This CDR3 reads CASSLRGGAAARAFF. The CDR3 DNA reads TGTGCCAGCAGCCTCAGAGGAGGGGCGGCCGCTCGAGCTTTCTTT.

This chain connects TRBV4-2 to TRBJ1-5, with a tentative D call TRBD1 (5 bases). Germline V gene data show CDR1 as LGHNA and CDR2 as YNFKEQ. The CDR3 sequence is 15 residues long. V was cut by 5 bases and J by 0 bases, with 11 bases left in between. In DNA form, the CDR3 reads TGTGCCAGCAGCGGGGACGGATATAGCAATCAGCCCCAGCATTTT. It translates to CASSGDGYSNQPQHF.

The rearrangement uses TRBV7-2 and TRBJ1-2, with D maybe TRBD1 (5 bases). Germline CDR1 is SGHTA and CDR2 is FQGNSA. Trimming removed 5 bases at V and 8 bases at J, with 18 bases between. The CDR3 runs to 14 residues. The CDR3 DNA reads as TGTGCCAGCAGCCCTCGGGCGGGACCGCGGGGCTACACCTTC. This codes for CASSPRAGPRGYTF.

The V gene is TRBV5-1, the J gene TRBJ2-1; 9 nucleotides align to TRBD2. Germline V gene sequence: CDR1 SGHRS, CDR2 YFSETQ. Losses at the gene ends were 6 bases for V and 4 bases for J; bases not matched to a gene: 8. CDR3 length equals 15 residues. CDR3 sequence: CASNGASGEYNEQFF. CDR3 sequence (DNA): TGCGCCAGCAATGGAGCTAGCGGGGAATACAATGAGCAGTTCTTC.

The chain recombines TRBV4-1 with TRBJ2-3, with no clear D. Trimming stripped 1 base from V and 5 bases from J, with 4 bases between. CDR3 length equals 12 residues. Germline CDR1 is MGHRA and CDR2 is YSYEKL. DNA of the CDR3: TGCGCCAGCAGCCAAGTTGTAGATACGCAGTATTTT. Protein product: CASSQVVDTQYF.

The rearrangement joins TRBV21-1 to TRBJ2-2; TRBD1 is the table's D call, not checked against the DNA. TRBV21-1 is classified as a pseudogene. The CDR3 has 14 residues. The CDR3 coding sequence is TGTGCCAGCAGCAAACGGTGGGGGCGTGGGGAGCTGTTTTTT. Protein product: CASSKRWGRGELFF.

The genes are TRBV29-1 and TRBJ2-7; D gene uncertain. The CDR3 extends over 12 amino acids. Germline lookup yields CDR1 SQVTM and CDR2 ANQGSEA. V was shortened by 0 bases and J by 3 bases, with 6 bases between the two germline ends. The CDR3 DNA reads as TGCAGCGTTGAAGATCGGAACTACGAGCAGTACTTC. Translated: CSVEDRNYEQYF.

The chain employs TRBV28 and TRBJ1-4; 9 nucleotides match TRBD1. The V gene's germline CDR1 is MDHEN and CDR2 SYDVKM. The CDR3 extends over 14 amino acids. The J segment lost 9 bases and the V segment lost 4 bases, leaving 6 bases of the junction unmatched. The CDR3 DNA reads as TGTGCCAGCAGTTCCACAGGGGGCCTAAAAAAACTGTTTTTT. Encoded protein: CASSSTGGLKKLFF. Combining the CDR3 with reference TRBV28 and TRBJ1-4 gives the whole variable domain DVKVTQSSRYLVKRTGEKVFLECVQDMDHENMFWYRQDPGLGLRLIYFSYDVKMKEKGDIPEGYSVSREKKERFSLILESASTNQTSMYLCASSSTGGLKKLFFGSGTQLSVL.